These 32 T cell receptor beta chains were sequenced from one sample in a study of cytomegalovirus exposure and HLA in healthy donors. Primers included in the PCR were 60 Vbeta and 13 Jbeta primers. The protocol was immunoSEQ multiplex PCR, while the TCRdb copy is restricted to in-frame clones and leaves out a portion. Of about 130,000 clones listed, roughly 84% are singletons. Material for sequencing was PBMCs. The receptors stem from a girl aged 2-10 years in good health and CMV-seronegative.

J is TRBJ2-2 and V is TRBV5-1; 8 nucleotides line up with TRBD2. This CDR3 is 16 amino acids long. Germline CDR1 and CDR2: SGHRS and YFSETQ. J was trimmed by 2 bases and V by 0 bases; bases with no gene match: 3. CDR3 in DNA: TGCGCCAGCAGCTTGGCAACTAGCGGCAACACCGGGGAGCTGTTTTTT. Residues: CASSLATSGNTGELFF. Full variable domain (outside the CDR3, taken from reference TRBV5-1 and TRBJ2-2): KAGVTQTPRYLIKTRGQQVTLSCSPISGHRSVSWYQQTPGQGLQFLFEYFSETQRNKGNFPGRFSGRQFSNSRSEMNVSTLELGDSALYLCASSLATSGNTGELFFGEGSRLTVL.

J is TRBJ2-7 and V is TRBV10-2; a possible D gene is TRBD1 (5 bases). Trimming removed 3 bases at V and 0 bases at J, with 9 bases between. Germline V gives CDR1 WSHSY, CDR2 SAAADI. This CDR3 region has 14 residues. CDR3 sequence: CASSDRAPSYEQYF. The CDR3 DNA reads TGCGCCAGCAGTGACAGGGCCCCCTCCTACGAGCAGTACTTC.

This chain links TRBV30 with TRBJ2-2; TRBD1 might be the D (6 bases). V was shortened by 4 bases and J by 4 bases, with 19 bases between the two germline ends. The germline V gene encodes CDR1 GTSNPN and CDR2 SVGIG (reference sequence). There are 16 residues in the CDR3. The CDR3 reads CAWIRGFGLGTGELFF. As DNA, the CDR3 is TGTGCCTGGATTAGGGGGTTTGGCTTAGGCACCGGGGAGCTGTTTTTT.

V and J are TRBV9 and TRBJ2-5; 10 bases line up with TRBD2. The germline gives CDR1 SGDLS, CDR2 YYNGEE. V lost 4 bases to trimming and J lost 2 bases; unmatched junction nucleotides: 14. The CDR3 runs 18 residues. DNA for the CDR3: TGTGCCAGCAGCAAAGGCCCTAGCGGGGGAATTCTTCAAGAGACCCAGTACTTC. It is translated as CASSKGPSGGILQETQYF.

This clone was detected a few times. Other nucleotide sequences from this sample produce the same CDR3. The chain carries TRBV6-1 and TRBJ1-5; D is undetermined. Germline V gives CDR1 MNHNS, CDR2 SASEGT. The V gene lost 2 bases and the J gene lost 2 bases, with 10 bases spanning the gap. This CDR3 contains 15 residues. CDR3 coding DNA: TGTGCCAGCAGTGAAATCCGCGGTGGCAATCAGCCCCAGCATTTT. Residues: CASSEIRGGNQPQHF.

V gene TRBV25-1 combines with J gene TRBJ2-1, with D perhaps TRBD1 (6 bases). The germline V gene encodes CDR1 MGHDK and CDR2 SYGVNS. With 2 bases removed from V and 0 bases from J, the gap between germline ends came to 11 bases. This CDR3 is 16 amino acids long. As DNA, the CDR3 is TGTGCCAGCAGTGAACCCGACAGGTCCTCCTACAATGAGCAGTTCTTC. Amino acids: CASSEPDRSSYNEQFF.

This clone was detected a few times. The CDR3 region is CAISESLARQGEKYGYTF. Written as DNA, the CDR3 is TGTGCCATCAGTGAGTCATTGGCTCGACAGGGGGAGAAGTATGGCTACACCTTC. This sequence joins TRBV10-3 and TRBJ1-2; 9 nucleotides match TRBD1. After removal of 0 bases from V and 5 bases from J, the junction contained 13 bases not matched to a gene. CDR3 length: 18 amino acids. CDR1 and CDR2 (germline): ENHRY, SYGVKD.

The chain carries TRBV30 and TRBJ2-1; D gene ambiguous. V was pared by 0 bases and J by 10 bases, with 13 bases between. The CDR3 is made up of 13 amino acids. Germline V gene data show CDR1 as GTSNPN and CDR2 as SVGIG (reference sequence). The CDR3 protein is CAWSVVSGSEQFF. Here the CDR3 DNA reads TGTGCCTGGAGTGTAGTGTCAGGATCAGAGCAGTTCTTC.

The V gene is TRBV25-1, the J gene TRBJ1-1; D gene ambiguous. Germline V gene sequence: CDR1 MGHDK, CDR2 SYGVNS. The CDR3 has 16 amino acids. V was shortened by 0 bases and J by 2 bases, with 13 bases between the two germline ends. The CDR3 coding sequence is TGTGCCAGCAGTGAATATGGGAGTAGAGTAAACACTGAAGCTTTCTTT. Its protein product is CASSEYGSRVNTEAFF.

CDR3 sequence reads: CASSLGTSGRAAYEQYF. CDR3 in DNA: TGTGCCAGCAGCTTAGGGACTAGCGGGAGGGCCGCCTACGAGCAGTACTTC. V is TRBV7-9 and J is TRBJ2-7; 15 bases map to TRBD2. Germline lookup yields CDR1 SEHNR and CDR2 FQNEAQ (reference sequence). After removal of 1 base from V and 2 bases from J, the junction contained 3 bases not matched to a gene. This CDR3 spans 17 amino acids.

The V gene is TRBV5-1, the J gene TRBJ2-1, with 8 bases aligning to TRBD2. The germline CDR1 and CDR2 sequences are SGHRS and YFSETQ. The CDR3 has 18 amino acids. V lost 1 base and J lost 0; bases outside the gene matches: 9. CDR3 nucleotide sequence: TGCGCCAGCAGCTTGAATCCGGGGGGGCCGAGCTCCTACAATGAGCAGTTCTTC. Residues: CASSLNPGGPSSYNEQFF.

The genes are TRBV27 and TRBJ2-7, with 10 bases aligning to TRBD1. V dropped 3 bases and J dropped 6; count of bases not matched to a gene: 8. The CDR3 is 15 amino acids. Germline CDR1 is MNHEY and CDR2 is SMNVEV (reference sequence). The CDR3 reads CASSLEGTGVTEQYF. The CDR3 nucleotides are TGTGCCAGCAGTTTGGAGGGGACAGGGGTAACCGAGCAGTACTTC.

This CDR3 is CASSFAGEQYF. CDR3 in DNA: TGTGCCAGCAGCTTCGCAGGCGAGCAGTACTTC. The chain links TRBV11-2 to TRBJ2-7; D ambiguous. The CDR3 loop spans 11 amino acids. V lost 3 bases, J lost 6 bases, and 6 bases lay in between. CDR1 is SGHAT, CDR2 FQNNGV, per germline.

V gene TRBV27 combines with J gene TRBJ2-5; TRBD2 might be the D (6 bases). The CDR3 extends over 15 amino acids. Per the germline V gene, CDR1 is MNHEY and CDR2 is SMNVEV (reference sequence). V gave up 5 bases and J gave up 1 base, with 14 bases separating them. DNA of the CDR3: TGTGCCAGCAGTACCCGGAGGGTGGGCCAAGAGACCCAGTACTTC. Protein sequence: CASSTRRVGQETQYF.

The chain carries TRBV5-1 and TRBJ2-7, with 8 bases identical to TRBD1. V shed 2 bases, J shed 6 bases, and the junction held 7 bases outside the gene matches. This CDR3 comprises 14 residues. Germline V gives CDR1 SGHRS, CDR2 YFSETQ. The CDR3 reads CASSFGQGAGEQYF. Written as DNA, the CDR3 is TGCGCCAGCAGCTTTGGCCAGGGGGCAGGCGAGCAGTACTTC. The entire variable domain, with the rest obtained from reference TRBV5-1 and TRBJ2-7, is as follows: KAGVTQTPRYLIKTRGQQVTLSCSPISGHRSVSWYQQTPGQGLQFLFEYFSETQRNKGNFPGRFSGRQFSNSRSEMNVSTLELGDSALYLCASSFGQGAGEQYFGPGTRLTVT.

The chain uses TRBV5-1 and TRBJ1-6; TRBD1 might be the D (5 bases). The CDR3 has 15 residues. Germline lookup yields CDR1 SGHRS and CDR2 YFSETQ. Trimming pared 0 bases from V and 7 bases from J, leaving 11 bases between. CDR3 loop: CASSLVAGQNSPLHF. CDR3 nucleotide sequence: TGCGCCAGCAGCTTGGTGGCAGGGCAAAATTCACCCCTCCACTTT.

This sequence joins TRBV9 and TRBJ2-1; 11 bases fit TRBD2. J lost 8 bases, V lost 0 bases, and 10 bases had no gene match. This CDR3 region has 17 residues. Germline V CDR1 and CDR2: SGDLS, YYNGEE. The CDR3 loop reads CASSVAVSTSGSHEQFF. CDR3 in DNA: TGTGCCAGCAGCGTAGCTGTATCAACTAGCGGGAGCCATGAGCAGTTCTTC.

V usage is TRBV2 and J usage is TRBJ2-5; maybe TRBD1 (6 bases). Germline CDR1 and CDR2: SNHLY and FYNNEI. Trimming pared 5 bases from V and 1 base from J, leaving 17 bases between. The CDR3 length is 16 residues. Written as DNA, the CDR3 is TGTGCCAGCAGTCCCGAACAGGGCTCGCTCCAAGAGACCCAGTACTTC. It is translated as CASSPEQGSLQETQYF.

V and J are TRBV21-1 and TRBJ1-3; TRBD1, the table's D call, was not compared with the DNA. TRBV21-1 represents a pseudogene. The CDR3 has 14 residues. DNA of the CDR3: TGTGCCAGCAGCACATCAGGGTGGGGAAACACCATATATTTT. As protein: CASSTSGWGNTIYF.

The CDR3 reads CASSSARLEEKLFF. The CDR3 region has the DNA TGCGCCAGCAGCTCCGCCCGACTAGAGGAAAAACTGTTTTTT. The V call is TRBV5-1, the J call TRBJ1-4, with unresolved D. The CDR3 extends over 14 amino acids. V was trimmed by 3 bases and J by 8 bases, leaving 14 bases between them. Per germline, CDR1 SGHRS and CDR2 YFSETQ.

The V gene is TRBV9, the J gene TRBJ2-1, with 13 positions matching TRBD2. The CDR3 spans 16 residues. Germline V gene sequence: CDR1 SGDLS, CDR2 YYNGEE. The V gene end was trimmed by 0 bases and the J gene end by 5 bases; junction bases not matched to a gene: 2. The CDR3 spells CASSVVGTSGDNEQFF. The CDR3 region has the DNA TGTGCCAGCAGCGTAGTGGGGACTAGCGGGGACAATGAGCAGTTCTTC.

The chain recombines TRBV19 with TRBJ1-3; 10 bases are a match to TRBD1. Germline V CDR1 and CDR2: LNHDA, SQIVND (reference sequence). J was trimmed by 0 bases and V by 5 bases; bases with no gene match: 7. The CDR3 runs to 17 residues. The CDR3 sequence: CASSPGTGDSSGNTIYF. The CDR3 DNA is TGTGCCAGTAGTCCTGGGACAGGGGACAGCTCTGGAAACACCATATATTTT.

The chain employs TRBV18 and TRBJ2-5, with D hard to call. Germline V CDR1 and CDR2: KGHSH, LQKENI. Between the trimmed V and J ends, which lost 3 bases and 2 bases, there was a span of 16 bases. The CDR3 covers 16 residues. The CDR3 sequence is CASSPLSSGYQETQYF. In DNA form, the CDR3 reads TGTGCCAGCTCACCTCTGTCTAGTGGGTATCAAGAGACCCAGTACTTC.

This rearrangement joins TRBV2 to TRBJ2-1; tentative D call: TRBD2 (5 bases). Trimming shortened V by 2 bases and J by 12 bases, and 17 bases separated the two germline ends. The CDR3 has 14 residues. CDR1 is SNHLY and CDR2 is FYNNEI in the germline V gene. CDR3 sequence reads: CASSETRVGRGQFF. CDR3 bases: TGTGCCAGCAGTGAAACGAGGGTGGGCCGCGGGCAGTTCTTC. Drawing the rest from reference TRBV2 and TRBJ2-1, the complete variable domain is EPEVTQTPSHQVTQMGQEVILRCVPISNHLYFYWYRQILGQKVEFLVSFYNNEISEKSEIFDDQFSVERPDGSNFTLKIRSTKLEDSAMYFCASSETRVGRGQFFGPGTRLTVL.

The chain combines TRBV5-4 with TRBJ2-1, with 8 bases identical to TRBD1. Germline lookup yields CDR1 SGHNT and CDR2 YYREEE (reference sequence). V shed 4 bases and J 8 bases; nucleotides not matched to a gene: 8. The CDR3 covers 14 residues. The CDR3, as DNA: TGTGCCAGCAGCCCGGACAGGGCGGCATATGAGCAGTTCTTC. Translated, it gives CASSPDRAAYEQFF. Drawing the rest from reference TRBV5-4 and TRBJ2-1, the complete variable domain is ETGVTQSPTHLIKTRGQQVTLRCSSQSGHNTVSWYQQALGQGPQFIFQYYREEENGRGNFPPRFSGLQFPNYSSELNVNALELDDSALYLCASSPDRAAYEQFFGPGTRLTVL.

This chain joins TRBV25-1 and TRBJ2-1; 8 bases line up with TRBD2. After removal of 4 bases from V and 2 bases from J, the junction contained 10 bases not matched to a gene. This CDR3 spans 17 amino acids. Germline V gene sequence: CDR1 MGHDK, CDR2 SYGVNS. In DNA, the CDR3 is TGTGCCAGCAGTGCTCCAGCGGGGGACTCCGCCTACAATGAGCAGTTCTTC. It yields the protein CASSAPAGDSAYNEQFF.

This clone was detected once. The V call is TRBV19, the J call TRBJ1-4, with 8 nucleotides matching TRBD1. From germline, CDR1 is LNHDA and CDR2 SQIVND (reference sequence). The CDR3 is 15 residues long. The V gene end was trimmed by 6 bases and the J gene end by 7 bases; junction bases not matched to a gene: 10. CDR3 in DNA: TGTGCCAGTAGACTCAGAAACAGGGGGGGTGAAAAACTGTTTTTT. Amino acids: CASRLRNRGGEKLFF.

The V call is TRBV21-1, the J call TRBJ2-1; the listed D gene, TRBD2, was not tested against the DNA. TRBV21-1 is a pseudogene. CDR3 length: 17 amino acids. The CDR3 is CASSKRAGTSGGDEQFF. CDR3 bases: TGTGCCAGCAGCAAAAGGGCCGGGACTAGCGGAGGGGATGAGCAGTTCTTC.

This sequence joins TRBV27 and TRBJ1-2; D uncertain. The CDR3 spans 14 residues. V dropped 5 bases and J dropped 3 bases, with 13 bases sitting between them. Germline CDR1 is MNHEY and CDR2 is SMNVEV (reference sequence). The DNA of the CDR3 is TGTGCCAGCAGTCGATTGATCTCGGACTATGGCTACACCTTC. Its protein is CASSRLISDYGYTF.

The CDR3 region has the DNA TGTGCCAGCAGCCACACCCTTGGACTAGCGGACCCCTACGAGCAGTACTTC. It codes for CASSHTLGLADPYEQYF. The genes are TRBV13 and TRBJ2-7, with 10 bases identical to TRBD2. Germline CDR1 is PRHDT and CDR2 is FYEKMQ (reference sequence). J was trimmed by 2 bases and V by 5 bases; bases with no gene match: 12. The CDR3 loop spans 17 amino acids.

This chain joins TRBV10-3 and TRBJ1-3, with D maybe TRBD1 (6 bases). Germline CDR1 and CDR2: ENHRY and SYGVKD. V was clipped by 10 bases and J by 4 bases, with 11 bases between them. The CDR3 runs to 12 residues. The CDR3, as DNA: TGTGCCACCAAGGGGGTGGGAAACACCATATATTTT. It specifies CATKGVGNTIYF.

The chain links TRBV29-1 to TRBJ1-2; a weak D match, TRBD1 (6 bases). This CDR3 contains 15 residues. CDR1 is SQVTM, CDR2 ANQGSEA, per germline. Trimming stripped 5 bases from V and 4 bases from J, with 20 bases between. This chain's CDR3 is CSVPDRGGESYGYTF. In nucleotides, the CDR3 is TGCAGCGTTCCGGACAGAGGGGGGGAATCCTATGGCTACACCTTC.